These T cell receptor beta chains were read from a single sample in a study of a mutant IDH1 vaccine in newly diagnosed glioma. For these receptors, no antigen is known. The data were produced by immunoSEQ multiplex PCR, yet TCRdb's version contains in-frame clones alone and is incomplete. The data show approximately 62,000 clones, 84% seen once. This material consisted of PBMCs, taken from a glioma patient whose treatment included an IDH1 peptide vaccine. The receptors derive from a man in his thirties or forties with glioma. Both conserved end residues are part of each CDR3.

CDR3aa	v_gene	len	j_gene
CASSLDPRGHNEQFF	TRBV11-2	15	TRBJ2-1
CASSVSRDRGPGKPNQPQHF	TRBV6-4	20	TRBJ1-5
CASSVSGQLSGNTIYF	TRBV9	16	TRBJ1-3
CASSPHSQPQHF	TRBV2	12	TRBJ1-5
CASSLKGTGSGYTF	TRBV5-1	14	TRBJ1-2
CASSLPRDSYGYTF	TRBV7-7	14	TRBJ1-2
CASRQGRNQPQHF	TRBV19	13	TRBJ1-5
CASSPGQVSNQPQHF	TRBV7-9	15	TRBJ1-5
CASSIDRAGNTEAFF	TRBV19	15	TRBJ1-1
CASSNPSGGIRPPNYNSPLHF	TRBV21-1	21	TRBJ1-6
CASSTGTGKNIQYF	TRBV6-1	14	TRBJ2-4
CASTHWGTGTGGNYGYTF	TRBV19	18	TRBJ1-2
CASSYSGDNYGYTF	TRBV6-6	14	TRBJ1-2
CASSGQGYYEKLFF	TRBV2	14	TRBJ1-4
CASSTDRWTYEQYF	TRBV19	14	TRBJ2-7
CASSESSGGAGELFF	TRBV6-4	15	TRBJ2-2
CATSTYSNQPQHF	TRBV15	13	TRBJ1-5
CAWSLTGTGFGSGYTF	TRBV30	16	TRBJ1-2
CASSPSSYFQEEKLFF	TRBV4-1	16	TRBJ1-4
CASSGIGGYTF	TRBV13	11	TRBJ1-2
CASKGTTGTEGEFNYGYTF	TRBV5-1	19	TRBJ1-2
CASSGRGRGDTQYF	TRBV10-1	14	TRBJ2-3
CASSQERGVLNTEAFF	TRBV4-1	16	TRBJ1-1